The 8 T cell receptor beta chains below all came from one sample that was sequenced in a study of T cell responses to AZD1222 COVID-19 vaccine. The data were produced by immunoSEQ multiplex PCR, yet TCRdb's version contains in-frame clones alone and is incomplete. The table has about 140,000 clones, just over 90% seen once; the top ten hold approximately 0.9%. The sample consisted of peripheral blood, taken on day 0 of MenACWY control vaccination. These receptors were collected from an adult in good health.

The V gene is TRBV5-4, the J gene TRBJ2-3, with 11 positions matching TRBD1. The CDR3 covers 15 residues. Germline V CDR1 and CDR2: SGHNT, YYREEE (reference sequence). Germline trimming cut 2 bases from V and 4 bases from J; bases unmatched to any gene: 3. The chain's CDR3 is CASSFSGQGADTQYF. DNA for the CDR3: TGTGCCAGCAGCTTCTCGGGACAGGGGGCAGATACGCAGTATTTT.

V is TRBV9 and J is TRBJ2-1; no clear D gene. Germline CDR1 is SGDLS and CDR2 is YYNGEE. With 0 bases removed from V and 6 bases from J, the gap between germline ends came to 19 bases. CDR3 size: 17 residues. The CDR3 is CASSVDMVGLLLNEQFF. In nucleotides, the CDR3 is TGTGCCAGCAGCGTAGATATGGTAGGCTTACTCCTCAATGAGCAGTTCTTC.

The genes are TRBV10-1 and TRBJ2-3; 7 bases line up with TRBD2. The germline V gene has CDR1 WNHNN and CDR2 SYGVQD (reference sequence). This CDR3 has 14 residues. The ends lost 4 bases at V and 4 bases at J; junction bases unmatched: 5. The CDR3 spells CASSAGGPADTQYF. CDR3 DNA: TGCGCCAGCAGTGCGGGAGGTCCCGCAGATACGCAGTATTTT.

This sequence joins TRBV27 and TRBJ1-1; 10 bases align to TRBD1. V lost 5 bases to trimming and J lost 5 bases; unmatched junction nucleotides: 11. The CDR3 totals 16 residues. The V gene's germline CDR1 is MNHEY and CDR2 SMNVEV (reference sequence). The CDR3 DNA sequence: TGTGCCAGCAGTCCTTGGACAGGGGGTAGGAGGACTGAAGCTTTCTTT. As protein: CASSPWTGGRRTEAFF.

This sequence joins TRBV7-2 and TRBJ1-2; D uncertain. V shed 5 bases and J shed 0 bases, with 13 bases lying between them. Germline loops: CDR1 SGHTA, CDR2 FQGNSA. The CDR3 runs to 15 residues. As DNA, the CDR3 is TGTGCCAGCAGCCCGAGGACCTCCTCTAACTATGGCTACACCTTC. Translation: CASSPRTSSNYGYTF.

This chain joins TRBV7-2 and TRBJ2-7, with 7 bases fitting TRBD1. CDR3 size: 15 residues. V was clipped by 5 bases and J by 6 bases; unmatched bases: 13. CDR1 is SGHTA and CDR2 is FQGNSA in the germline V gene. The CDR3 spells CASSPLDRERGEQYF. Written as DNA, the CDR3 is TGTGCCAGCAGCCCTCTCGACAGGGAACGGGGCGAGCAGTACTTC.

In its sample, this clone was seen once. The chain is built from TRBV3-1 (or the pseudogene TRBV3-2) and TRBJ2-1; 11 nucleotides match TRBD2. The CDR3 has 16 amino acids. CDR1 is LGHDT, CDR2 YNNKEL, per germline (reference sequence). J gave up 2 bases and V 4 bases, and 4 bases lay outside the gene matches. The CDR3 nucleotides are TGTGCCAGCAGCCCCTTACTAGCGGGAGCCTACAATGAGCAGTTCTTC. Translation: CASSPLLAGAYNEQFF.

This chain joins TRBV6-5 and TRBJ2-2, with TRBD1 as a possible D gene (5 bases). Germline V gene lookup returns CDR1 MNHEY and CDR2 SVGAGI. The length of the CDR3 is 15 residues. V lost 2 bases and J lost 6, with 13 bases in between. The CDR3 DNA reads TGTGCCAGCAGTTACGGGGCCGCAAGCGCCGGGGAGCTGTTTTTT. Translation: CASSYGAASAGELFF.